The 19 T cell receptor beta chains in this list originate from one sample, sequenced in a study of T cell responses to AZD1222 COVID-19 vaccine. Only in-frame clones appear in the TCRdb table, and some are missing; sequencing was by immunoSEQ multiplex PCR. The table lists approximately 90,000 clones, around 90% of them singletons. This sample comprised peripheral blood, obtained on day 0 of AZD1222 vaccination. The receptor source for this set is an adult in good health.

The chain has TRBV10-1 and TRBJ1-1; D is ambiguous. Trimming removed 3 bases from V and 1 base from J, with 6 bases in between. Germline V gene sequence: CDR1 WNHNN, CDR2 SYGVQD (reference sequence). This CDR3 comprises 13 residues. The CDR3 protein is CASSDSGNTEAFF. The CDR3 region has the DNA TGCGCCAGCAGTGATAGTGGGAACACTGAAGCTTTCTTT.

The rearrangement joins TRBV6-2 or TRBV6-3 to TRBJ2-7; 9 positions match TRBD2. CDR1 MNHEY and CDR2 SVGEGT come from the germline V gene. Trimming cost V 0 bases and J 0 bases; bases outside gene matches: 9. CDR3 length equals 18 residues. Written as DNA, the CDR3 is TGTGCCAGCAGTTACTCGACTAGCGGAAGATCCCCCTCCTACGAGCAGTACTTC. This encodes CASSYSTSGRSPSYEQYF.

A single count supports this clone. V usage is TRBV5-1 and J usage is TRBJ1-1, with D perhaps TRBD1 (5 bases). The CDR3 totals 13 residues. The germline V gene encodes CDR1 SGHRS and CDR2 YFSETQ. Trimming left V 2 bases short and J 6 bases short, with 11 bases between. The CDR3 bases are TGCGCCAGCAGCTTCGGCCAGGGCCCTGAAGCTTTCTTT. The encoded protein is CASSFGQGPEAFF.

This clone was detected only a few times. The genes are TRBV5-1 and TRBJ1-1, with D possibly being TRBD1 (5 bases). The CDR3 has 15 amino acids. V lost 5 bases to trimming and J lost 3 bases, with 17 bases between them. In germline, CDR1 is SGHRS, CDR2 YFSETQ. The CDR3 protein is CASSGEPAGDTEAFF. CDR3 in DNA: TGCGCCAGCAGTGGGGAGCCGGCGGGGGACACTGAAGCTTTCTTT.

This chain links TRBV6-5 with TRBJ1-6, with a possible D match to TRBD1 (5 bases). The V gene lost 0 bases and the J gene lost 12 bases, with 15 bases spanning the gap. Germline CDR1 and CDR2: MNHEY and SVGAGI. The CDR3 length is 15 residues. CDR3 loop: CASSYSRPSRGPLHF. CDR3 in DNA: TGTGCCAGCAGTTACTCGAGGCCCTCGAGGGGACCCCTCCACTTT.

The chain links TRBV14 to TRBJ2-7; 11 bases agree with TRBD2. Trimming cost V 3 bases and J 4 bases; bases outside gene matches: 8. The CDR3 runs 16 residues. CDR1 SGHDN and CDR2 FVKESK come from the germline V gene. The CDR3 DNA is TGTGCCAGCAGCCACCCTGCGACTAGCGGGATTTACGAGCAGTACTTC. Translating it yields CASSHPATSGIYEQYF.

The CDR3 spells CAISGQGETGELFF. The CDR3 nucleotides read TGTGCCATCAGTGGGCAGGGGGAGACCGGGGAGCTGTTTTTT. The J gene is TRBJ2-2, the V gene TRBV10-3, with 7 bases aligning to TRBD1. The CDR3 has 14 amino acids. Germline trimming cut 4 bases from V and 5 bases from J; bases unmatched to any gene: 4. Per the germline V gene, CDR1 is ENHRY and CDR2 is SYGVKD.

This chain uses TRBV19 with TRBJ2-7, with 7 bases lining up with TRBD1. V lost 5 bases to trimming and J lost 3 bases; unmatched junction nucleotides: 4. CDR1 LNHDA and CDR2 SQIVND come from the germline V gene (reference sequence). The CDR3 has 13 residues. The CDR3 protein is CASSRTGGYEQYF. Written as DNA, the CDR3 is TGTGCCAGTAGTCGGACAGGCGGCTACGAGCAGTACTTC.

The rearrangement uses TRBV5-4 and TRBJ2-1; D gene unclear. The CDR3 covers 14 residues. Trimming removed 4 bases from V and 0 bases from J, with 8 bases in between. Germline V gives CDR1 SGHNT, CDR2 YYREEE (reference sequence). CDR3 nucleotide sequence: TGTGCCAGCAGCCCGATGAACTCCTACAATGAGCAGTTCTTC. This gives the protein CASSPMNSYNEQFF.

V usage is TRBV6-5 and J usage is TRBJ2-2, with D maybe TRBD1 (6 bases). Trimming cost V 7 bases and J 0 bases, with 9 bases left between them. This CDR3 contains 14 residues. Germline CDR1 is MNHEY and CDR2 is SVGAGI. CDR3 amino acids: CASTGTTNTGELFF. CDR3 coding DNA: TGTGCCAGCACCGGGACAACGAACACCGGGGAGCTGTTTTTT.

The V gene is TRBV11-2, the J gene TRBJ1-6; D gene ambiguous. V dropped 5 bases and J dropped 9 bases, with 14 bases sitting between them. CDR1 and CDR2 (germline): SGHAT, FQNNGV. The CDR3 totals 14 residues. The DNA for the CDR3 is TGTGCCAGCAGCCCAACGGGAGGCAGTTCACCCCTCCACTTT. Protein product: CASSPTGGSSPLHF.

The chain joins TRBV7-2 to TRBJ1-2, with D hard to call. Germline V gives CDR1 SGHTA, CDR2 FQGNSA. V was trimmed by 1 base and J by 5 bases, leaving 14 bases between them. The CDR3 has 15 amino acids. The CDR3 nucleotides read TGTGCCAGCAGCTTAGAGGGCCGACTGGGGTATGGCTACACCTTC. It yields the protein CASSLEGRLGYGYTF.

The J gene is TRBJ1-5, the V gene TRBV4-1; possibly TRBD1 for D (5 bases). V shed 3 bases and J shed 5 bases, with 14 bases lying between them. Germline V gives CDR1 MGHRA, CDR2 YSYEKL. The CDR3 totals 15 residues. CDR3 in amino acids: CASSQDGTNDQPQHF. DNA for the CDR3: TGCGCCAGCAGCCAGGACGGGACCAATGATCAGCCCCAGCATTTT.

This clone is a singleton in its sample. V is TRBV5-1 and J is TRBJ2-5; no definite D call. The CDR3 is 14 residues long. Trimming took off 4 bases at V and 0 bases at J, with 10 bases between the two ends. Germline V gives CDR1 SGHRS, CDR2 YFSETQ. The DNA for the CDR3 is TGCGCCAGCAGCAGGGCCCTTCACCAAGAGACCCAGTACTTC. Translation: CASSRALHQETQYF.

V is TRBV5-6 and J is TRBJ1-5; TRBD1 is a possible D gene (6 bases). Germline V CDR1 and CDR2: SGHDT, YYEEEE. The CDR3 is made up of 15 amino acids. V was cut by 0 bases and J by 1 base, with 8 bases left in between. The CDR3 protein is CASSLARGSNQPQHF. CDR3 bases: TGTGCCAGCAGCTTGGCTAGGGGGAGCAATCAGCCCCAGCATTTT.

The CDR3, as DNA: TGTGCCAGCACCGTTACAGGGGGCGTAGATACGCAGTATTTT. This gives the protein CASTVTGGVDTQYF. V and J are TRBV2 and TRBJ2-3; TRBD1 agrees at 9 bases. The junction had 7 bases not matched to a gene; V was cut back by 7 bases and J by 5 bases. This CDR3 has 14 amino acids. Germline V gene lookup returns CDR1 SNHLY and CDR2 FYNNEI.

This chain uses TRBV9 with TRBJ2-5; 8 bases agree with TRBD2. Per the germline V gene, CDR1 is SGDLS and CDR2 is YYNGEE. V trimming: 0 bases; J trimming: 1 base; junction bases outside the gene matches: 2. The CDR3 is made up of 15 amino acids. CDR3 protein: CASSVVGLAQETQYF. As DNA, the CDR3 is TGTGCCAGCAGCGTAGTAGGACTAGCCCAAGAGACCCAGTACTTC. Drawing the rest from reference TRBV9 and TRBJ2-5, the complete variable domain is DSGVTQTPKHLITATGQRVTLRCSPRSGDLSVYWYQQSLDQGLQFLIQYYNGEERAKGNILERFSAQQFPDLHSELNLSSLELGDSALYFCASSVVGLAQETQYFGPGTRLLVL.

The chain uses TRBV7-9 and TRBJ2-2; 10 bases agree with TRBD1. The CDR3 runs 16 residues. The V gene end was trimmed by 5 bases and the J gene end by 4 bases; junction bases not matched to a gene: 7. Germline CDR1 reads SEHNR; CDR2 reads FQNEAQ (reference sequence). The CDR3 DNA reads TGTGCCAGCAGCGTCTGGACAGGGGGTAGCACCGGGGAGCTGTTTTTT. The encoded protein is CASSVWTGGSTGELFF.

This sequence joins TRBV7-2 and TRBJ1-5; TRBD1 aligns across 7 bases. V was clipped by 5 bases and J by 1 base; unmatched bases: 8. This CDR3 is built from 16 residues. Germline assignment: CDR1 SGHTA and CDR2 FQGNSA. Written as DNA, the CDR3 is TGTGCCAGCAGCCCCCCCCCAGGGGGAAGCAATCAGCCCCAGCATTTT. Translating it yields CASSPPPGGSNQPQHF.